Sequencing of this TCR beta chain was carried out in a study of blood T cell repertoires in COVID-19. Study-level information: The United States, Italy and Spain were the sources of the acute and convalescent COVID-19 samples. Sources were T cells, B-cell-depleted T cells, or PBMCs; the material itself was cDNA or gDNA.

Original processing methods: Amplification of reference gene primers provided the estimated nucleated cell counts. The method was immunoSEQ multiplex PCR; TCRdb's version includes in-frame clones alone and lacks a portion of them. The DNA was the basis for D and trimming; V, J and clone size are from that table. Of around 240,000 clones listed, approximately 84% are singletons. The germline V gene has CDR1 LGHDT and CDR2 YNNKEL (reference sequence). The CDR3 totals 16 residues. Deletions cut 3 bases from V and 7 bases from J, with 22 bases between. This receptor was identified in a woman of 80 years or more with acute or convalescent COVID-19. The chain recombines TRBV3-1 (or the pseudogene TRBV3-2) with TRBJ2-7; possible D gene TRBD2, 5 bases. Sequencing used peripheral blood. DNA of the CDR3: TGTGCCAGCAGCCATTTGCCAGGTCGAGGGCCGGGGGAGCAGTACTTC. Its translation is CASSHLPGRGPGEQYF.